The following is a T cell receptor (beta chain) sequence with its context. Its antigen is currently unknown. Per germline, CDR1 ENHRY and CDR2 SYGVKD. The CDR3 loop spans 13 amino acids. V gave up 10 bases and J gave up 0 bases, with 10 bases separating them. The data derive from a study of cytomegalovirus exposure and HLA in healthy donors. General observations from the study: Among TCR sequences, most were rare, though some public TCRs appeared in many donors.

Assay: immunoSEQ multiplex PCR; the TCRdb copy retains only in-frame clones and omits some. The data contain about 71,000 clones, less than 95% of them seen just once; the ten biggest clones take up approximately 0.99%. The source material was PBMCs. The sequence came from a woman aged 18-29 years in good health and CMV-seronegative. This rearrangement joins TRBV10-3 to TRBJ2-1; tentative D call: TRBD2 (6 bases). The CDR3 bases are TGTGCCAGCGTCGGGAGCTCCTACAATGAGCAGTTCTTC. Translation: CASVGSSYNEQFF.